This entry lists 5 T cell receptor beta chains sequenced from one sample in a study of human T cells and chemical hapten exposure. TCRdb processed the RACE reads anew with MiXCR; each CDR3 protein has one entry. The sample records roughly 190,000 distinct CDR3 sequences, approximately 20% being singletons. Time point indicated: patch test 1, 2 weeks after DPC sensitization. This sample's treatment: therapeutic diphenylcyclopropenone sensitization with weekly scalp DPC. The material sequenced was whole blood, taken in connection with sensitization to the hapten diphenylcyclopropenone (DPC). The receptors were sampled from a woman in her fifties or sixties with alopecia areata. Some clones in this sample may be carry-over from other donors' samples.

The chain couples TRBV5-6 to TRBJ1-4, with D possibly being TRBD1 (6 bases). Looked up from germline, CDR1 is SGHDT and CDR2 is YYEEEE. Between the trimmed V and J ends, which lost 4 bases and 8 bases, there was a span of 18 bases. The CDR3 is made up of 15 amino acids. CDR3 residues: CASSRGAAVGEKLFF. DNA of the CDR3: TGTGCCAGCAGCCGGGGGGCTGCAGTCGGGGAAAAACTGTTTTTT.

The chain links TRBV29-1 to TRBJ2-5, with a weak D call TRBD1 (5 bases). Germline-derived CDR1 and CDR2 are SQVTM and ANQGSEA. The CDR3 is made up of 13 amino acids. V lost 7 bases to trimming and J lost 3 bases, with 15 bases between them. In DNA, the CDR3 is TGCAGCGCCTCGCCAGGGTTAAAAGAGACCCAGTACTTC. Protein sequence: CSASPGLKETQYF.

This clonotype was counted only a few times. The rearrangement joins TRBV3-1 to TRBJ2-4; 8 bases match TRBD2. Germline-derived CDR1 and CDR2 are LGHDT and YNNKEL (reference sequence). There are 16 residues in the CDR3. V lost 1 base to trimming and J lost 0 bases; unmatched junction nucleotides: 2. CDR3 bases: TGTGCCAGCAGCCAAGTGGCGGGAGGAGCCAAAAACATTCAGTACTTC. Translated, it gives CASSQVAGGAKNIQYF.

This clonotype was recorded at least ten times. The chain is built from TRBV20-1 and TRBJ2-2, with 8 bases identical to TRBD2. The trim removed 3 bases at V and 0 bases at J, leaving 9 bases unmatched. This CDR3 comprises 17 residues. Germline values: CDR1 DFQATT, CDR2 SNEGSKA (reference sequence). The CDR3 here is CSARPFAGGTNTGELFF. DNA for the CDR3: TGCAGTGCTAGGCCCTTCGCGGGAGGCACGAACACCGGGGAGCTGTTTTTT.

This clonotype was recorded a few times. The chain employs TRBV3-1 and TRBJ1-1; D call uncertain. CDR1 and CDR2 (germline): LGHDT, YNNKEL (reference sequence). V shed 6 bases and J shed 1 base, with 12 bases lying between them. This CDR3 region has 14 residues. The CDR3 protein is CASSQQHWNTEAFF. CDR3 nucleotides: TGTGCCAGCAGTCAACAACACTGGAACACTGAAGCTTTCTTT.